Sequencing of this T cell receptor (beta chain) was carried out in a study of T-cell memory formation after mild COVID-19. Study-wide background: Largely donor-specific sequence clusters came from a couple of donors. Study results and limitations: Contracting clones from day 15 to 85 had balanced CD4/CD8; later expanders favoured CD4+. CD4+ contracting clones were found mainly in CM and EM, and CD8+ ones in EMRA.

CDR3 length equals 14 residues. V was trimmed by 4 bases and J by 5 bases, leaving 9 bases between them. In germline, CDR1 is SNHLY, CDR2 FYNNEI. TCRdb redid the calling of the 5' RACE reads with MiXCR, one entry per CDR3 protein. The repertoire consists of a few hundred thousand distinct CDR3 sequences, with roughly 17% occurring once and the leading ten covering roughly 22%. Note on this clonotype: The target antigen is unknown.

Sequencing used PBMCs or a T cell subset sorted from them (not recorded which). This receptor was taken from a man in his late teens or twenties who had mild COVID-19 (a few samples of this study predate the infection). Cell type and time point are not known. The chain has TRBV2 and TRBJ2-6; D possibly corresponds to TRBD1 (5 bases). The CDR3 reads CASSVGQRANVLTF. The CDR3 nucleotides are TGTGCCAGCAGTGTGGGGCAACGGGCCAACGTCCTGACTTTC.